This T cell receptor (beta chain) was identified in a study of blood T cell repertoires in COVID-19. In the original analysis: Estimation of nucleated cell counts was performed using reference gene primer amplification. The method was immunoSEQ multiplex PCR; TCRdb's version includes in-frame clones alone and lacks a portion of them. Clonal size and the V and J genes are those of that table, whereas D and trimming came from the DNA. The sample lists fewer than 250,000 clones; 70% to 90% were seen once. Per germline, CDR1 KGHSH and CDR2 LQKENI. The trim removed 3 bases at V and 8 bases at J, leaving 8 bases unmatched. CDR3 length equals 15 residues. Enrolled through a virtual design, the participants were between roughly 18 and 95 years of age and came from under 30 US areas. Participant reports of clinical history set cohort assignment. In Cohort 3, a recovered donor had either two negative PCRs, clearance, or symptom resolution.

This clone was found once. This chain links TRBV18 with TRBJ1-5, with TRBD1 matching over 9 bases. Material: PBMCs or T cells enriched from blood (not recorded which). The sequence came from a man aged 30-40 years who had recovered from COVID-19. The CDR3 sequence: CASSPQQGASEPQHF. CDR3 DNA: TGTGCCAGCTCACCCCAACAGGGGGCTTCGGAGCCCCAGCATTTT.